What follows describes a single T cell receptor (beta chain). This specimen comes from a study of blood T cell repertoires in COVID-19. Study overall: Whether acute or convalescent, the COVID-19 samples came from the United States, Italy and Spain. T cells, B-cell-depleted T cells, or PBMCs supplied cDNA or gDNA.

This table comes from immunoSEQ multiplex PCR, and its TCRdb copy is limited to in-frame clones, with some not included. The sample has under 100,000 clones; 65% to 80% are singletons. V lost 6 bases, J lost 2 bases, and 17 bases lay in between. Germline V gene lookup returns CDR1 SGHTA and CDR2 FQGTGA. CDR3 length: 15 amino acids. This receptor was taken from a woman of 80 years or more with active or convalescent COVID-19. The chain couples TRBV7-3 to TRBJ2-7, with D perhaps matching TRBD2 (7 bases). Sequencing input: peripheral blood. The CDR3 sequence: CASRPIGGHPYEQYF. The CDR3 DNA sequence: TGTGCCAGCAGACCGATCGGGGGGCACCCCTACGAGCAGTACTTC.